This TCR beta chain was sequenced in a study of cytomegalovirus exposure and HLA in healthy donors. As regards this clone: Its target is unknown.

Germline V gene data show CDR1 as MDHEN and CDR2 as SYDVKM. CDR3 length equals 15 residues. The V end was cut by 2 bases, the J end by 5 bases, with 13 bases between. Study results and limitations: As was reported, the classifier diagnosed cytomegalovirus status with high specificity and sensitivity.

The PCR employed 60 Vbeta primers together with 13 Jbeta primers. In the study's own analysis: The authors later counted roughly 79 million unique TCR beta chains, 9.5 million to 11 million of them shared. This table comes from immunoSEQ multiplex PCR, and its TCRdb copy is limited to in-frame clones, with some not included. Clone size and the V and J calls come from that table; the DNA yielded D and trimming. The table lists approximately 140,000 clones, 79% of them singletons. V and J are TRBV28 and TRBJ2-4; perhaps TRBD2 as D (5 bases). The material sequenced was PBMCs. The origin of this receptor is a man in his fifties in good health and CMV-seropositive. The CDR3 sequence is CASSLVGFGENIQYF. CDR3 bases: TGTGCCAGCAGTTTAGTAGGTTTCGGGGAAAACATTCAGTACTTC.